This T cell receptor beta chain was retrieved from a study of technical replicates of blood from a handful of donors. Clones were sequenced by immunoSEQ multiplex PCR, and TCRdb holds only the in-frame ones, with some missing. The sample includes tens of thousands of clones, nearly 97% of them seen just once. This clone was recorded only once. The ends were cut back, 2 bases at V and 4 bases at J, with 14 bases in the middle. The V gene's germline CDR1 is SGDLS and CDR2 YYNGEE. There are 15 residues in the CDR3. The chain joins TRBV9 to TRBJ2-3, with a weak D call TRBD1 (5 bases). The source is a human donor in good health. What was sequenced was T cells isolated from PBMCs. The CDR3 bases are TGTGCCAGCAGCGTCCAGCCCCGCAGGGCAGATACGCAGTATTTT. It translates to CASSVQPRRADTQYF. Based on the CDR3 plus reference TRBV9 and TRBJ2-3, the full variable domain is DSGVTQTPKHLITATGQRVTLRCSPRSGDLSVYWYQQSLDQGLQFLIQYYNGEERAKGNILERFSAQQFPDLHSELNLSSLELGDSALYFCASSVQPRRADTQYFGPGTRLTVL.